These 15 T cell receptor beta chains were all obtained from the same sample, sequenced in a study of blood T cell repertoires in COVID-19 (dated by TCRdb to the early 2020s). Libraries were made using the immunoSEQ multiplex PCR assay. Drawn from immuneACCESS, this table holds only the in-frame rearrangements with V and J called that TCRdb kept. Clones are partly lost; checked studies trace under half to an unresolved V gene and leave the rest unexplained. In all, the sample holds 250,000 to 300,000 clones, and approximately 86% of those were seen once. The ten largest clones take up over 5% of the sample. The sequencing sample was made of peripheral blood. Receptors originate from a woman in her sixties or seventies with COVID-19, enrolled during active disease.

DNA for the CDR3: TGTGCCAGCAGCTCCTATCCAGGGGCGCGTAATGAGCAGTTCTTC. As protein: CASSSYPGARNEQFF. The genes are TRBV7-2 and TRBJ2-1; D is possibly TRBD1 (6 bases). CDR1 and CDR2 (germline): SGHTA, FQGNSA. The germline V and J ends were trimmed by 4 bases and 7 bases, with 17 bases remaining between them. This CDR3 is 15 amino acids long.

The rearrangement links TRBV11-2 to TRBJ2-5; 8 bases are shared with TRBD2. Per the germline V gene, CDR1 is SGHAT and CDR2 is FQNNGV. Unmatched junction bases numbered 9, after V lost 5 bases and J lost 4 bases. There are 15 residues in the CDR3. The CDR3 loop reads CASSQSGREVETQYF. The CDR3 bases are TGTGCCAGCAGCCAAAGCGGGAGAGAGGTAGAGACCCAGTACTTC.

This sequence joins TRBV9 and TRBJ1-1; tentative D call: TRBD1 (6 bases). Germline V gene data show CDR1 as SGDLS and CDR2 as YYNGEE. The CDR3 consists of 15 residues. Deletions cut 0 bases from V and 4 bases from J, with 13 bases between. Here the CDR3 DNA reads TGTGCCAGCAGCGTAGAGGGGGTTGTGGCCACTGAAGCTTTCTTT. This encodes CASSVEGVVATEAFF.

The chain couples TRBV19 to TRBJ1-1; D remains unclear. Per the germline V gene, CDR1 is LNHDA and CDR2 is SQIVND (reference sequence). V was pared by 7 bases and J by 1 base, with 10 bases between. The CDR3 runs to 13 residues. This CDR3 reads CASTQRRNTEAFF. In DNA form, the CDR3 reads TGTGCCAGTACCCAACGGAGGAACACTGAAGCTTTCTTT.

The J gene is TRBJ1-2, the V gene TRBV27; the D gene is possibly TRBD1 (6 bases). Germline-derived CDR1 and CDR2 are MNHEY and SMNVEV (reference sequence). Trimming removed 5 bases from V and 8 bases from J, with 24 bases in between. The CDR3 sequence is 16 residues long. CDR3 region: CASSLRTVGGFSGYTF. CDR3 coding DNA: TGTGCCAGCAGTCTCCGGACAGTAGGGGGTTTTTCAGGCTACACCTTC.

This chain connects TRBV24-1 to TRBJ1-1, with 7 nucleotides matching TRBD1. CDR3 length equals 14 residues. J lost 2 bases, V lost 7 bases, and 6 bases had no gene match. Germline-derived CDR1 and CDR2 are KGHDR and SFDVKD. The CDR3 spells CATRQTGDNTEAFF. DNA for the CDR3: TGTGCCACCAGGCAAACAGGGGACAACACTGAAGCTTTCTTT.

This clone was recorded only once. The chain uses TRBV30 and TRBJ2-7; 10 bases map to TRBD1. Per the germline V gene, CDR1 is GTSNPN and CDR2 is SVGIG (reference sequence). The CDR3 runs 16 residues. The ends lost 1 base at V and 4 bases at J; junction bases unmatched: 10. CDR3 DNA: TGTGCCTGGAGTGAGGGTCCCGGACAGGGGGGGTACGAGCAGTACTTC. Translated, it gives CAWSEGPGQGGYEQYF.

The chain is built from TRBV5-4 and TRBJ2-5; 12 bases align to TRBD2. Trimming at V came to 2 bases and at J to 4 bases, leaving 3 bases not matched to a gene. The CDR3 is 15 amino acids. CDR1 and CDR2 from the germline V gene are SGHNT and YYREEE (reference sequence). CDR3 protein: CASSFGLAGRETQYF. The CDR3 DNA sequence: TGTGCCAGCAGCTTCGGACTAGCGGGAAGAGAGACCCAGTACTTC.

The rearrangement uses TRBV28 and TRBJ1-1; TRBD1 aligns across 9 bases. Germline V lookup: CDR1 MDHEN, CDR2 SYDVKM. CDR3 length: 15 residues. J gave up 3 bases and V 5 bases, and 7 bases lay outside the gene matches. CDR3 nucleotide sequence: TGTGCCAGCAGTGGGAACAGGGGGCGCGACACTGAAGCTTTCTTT. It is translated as CASSGNRGRDTEAFF.

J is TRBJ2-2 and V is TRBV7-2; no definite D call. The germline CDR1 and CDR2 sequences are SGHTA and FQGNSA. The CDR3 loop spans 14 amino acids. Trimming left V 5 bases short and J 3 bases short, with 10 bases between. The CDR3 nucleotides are TGTGCCAGCAGCAATCTACTACACACCGGGGAGCTGTTTTTT. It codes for CASSNLLHTGELFF.

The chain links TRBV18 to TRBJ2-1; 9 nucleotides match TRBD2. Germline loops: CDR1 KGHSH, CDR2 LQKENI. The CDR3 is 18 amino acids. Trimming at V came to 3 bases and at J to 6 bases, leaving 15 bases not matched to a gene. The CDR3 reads CASSPRANSGSMVNEQFF. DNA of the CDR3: TGTGCCAGCTCACCCAGAGCGAATAGCGGGAGTATGGTCAATGAGCAGTTCTTC.

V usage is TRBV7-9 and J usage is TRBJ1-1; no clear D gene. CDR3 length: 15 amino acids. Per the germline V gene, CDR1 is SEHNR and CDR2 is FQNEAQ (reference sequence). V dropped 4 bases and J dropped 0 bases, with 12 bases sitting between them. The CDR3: CASSSPEQLNTEAFF. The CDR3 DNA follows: TGTGCCAGCAGCTCGCCGGAACAGCTGAACACTGAAGCTTTCTTT.

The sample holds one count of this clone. The CDR3 is CASTERGYGYTF. Written as DNA, the CDR3 is TGTGCCAGTACCGAGCGGGGATATGGCTACACCTTC. This chain connects TRBV19 to TRBJ1-2; D unclear. Germline values: CDR1 LNHDA, CDR2 SQIVND (reference sequence). V was clipped by 7 bases and J by 5 bases, with 11 bases between them. This CDR3 comprises 12 residues.

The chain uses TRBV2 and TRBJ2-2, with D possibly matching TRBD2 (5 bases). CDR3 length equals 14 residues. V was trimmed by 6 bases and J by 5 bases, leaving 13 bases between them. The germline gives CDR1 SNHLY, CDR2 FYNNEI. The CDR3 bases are TGTGCCAGCAGGGAAATCCGAGGGACCGGGGAGCTGTTTTTT. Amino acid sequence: CASREIRGTGELFF.

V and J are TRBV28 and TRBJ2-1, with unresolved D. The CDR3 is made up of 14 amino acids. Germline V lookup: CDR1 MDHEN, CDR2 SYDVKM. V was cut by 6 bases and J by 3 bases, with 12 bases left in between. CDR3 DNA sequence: TGTGCCAGCAGCCGCCCCCTAGGCTACAATGAGCAGTTCTTC. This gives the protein CASSRPLGYNEQFF.